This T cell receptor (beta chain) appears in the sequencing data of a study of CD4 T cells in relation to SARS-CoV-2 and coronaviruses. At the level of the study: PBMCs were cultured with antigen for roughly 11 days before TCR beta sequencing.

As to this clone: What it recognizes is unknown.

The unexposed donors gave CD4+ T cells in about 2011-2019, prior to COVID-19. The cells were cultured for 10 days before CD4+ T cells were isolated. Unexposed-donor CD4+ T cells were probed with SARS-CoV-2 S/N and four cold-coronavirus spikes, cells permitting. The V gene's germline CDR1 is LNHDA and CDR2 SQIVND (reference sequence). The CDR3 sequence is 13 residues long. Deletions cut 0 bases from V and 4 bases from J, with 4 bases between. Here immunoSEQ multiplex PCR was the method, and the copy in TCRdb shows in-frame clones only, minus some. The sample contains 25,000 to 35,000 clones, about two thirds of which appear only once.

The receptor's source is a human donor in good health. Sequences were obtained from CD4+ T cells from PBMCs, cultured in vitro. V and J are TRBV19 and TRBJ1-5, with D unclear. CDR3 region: CASSIDTNQPQHF. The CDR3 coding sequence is TGTGCCAGTAGTATAGATACTAATCAGCCCCAGCATTTT.